A single sample is the source of the 4 T cell receptor beta chains below, sequenced in a study of radiation and T cells in renal cell carcinoma. Assay: immunoSEQ multiplex PCR; the TCRdb copy retains only in-frame clones and omits some. The sample shows about 59,000 clones, just under 80% of them seen only once. Time point noted: baseline pretreatment blood. The treatment here: 15 Gy SBRT to primary tumor, nephrectomy 4 weeks later. The input for sequencing was blood, taken from a patient whose treatment included radiotherapy and nephrectomy. Source of these receptors: a man between 60 and 75 years old with renal cell carcinoma.

The table lists this clone with a count of one. CDR3 sequence: CASSPLWGDGEYGYTF. In DNA form, the CDR3 reads TGTGCCAGCAGCCCCCTTTGGGGGGACGGAGAGTATGGCTACACCTTC. This chain links TRBV11-2 with TRBJ1-2, with D possibly being TRBD1 (5 bases). The CDR3 loop spans 16 amino acids. Germline-derived CDR1 and CDR2 are SGHAT and FQNNGV. Trimming removed 5 bases at V and 5 bases at J, with 21 bases between.

V usage is TRBV19 and J usage is TRBJ2-7; D remains ambiguous. Germline V gene sequence: CDR1 LNHDA, CDR2 SQIVND (reference sequence). V dropped 4 bases and J dropped 0 bases, with 13 bases sitting between them. This CDR3 comprises 15 residues. This CDR3 reads CASSTGSSSSYEQYF. CDR3 nucleotide sequence: TGTGCCAGTAGTACCGGCAGTTCCAGCTCCTACGAGCAGTACTTC.

The chain has TRBV5-1 and TRBJ2-2; D is uncertain. The CDR3 totals 12 residues. The germline V gene encodes CDR1 SGHRS and CDR2 YFSETQ. The V gene lost 4 bases and the J gene lost 3 bases, with 4 bases spanning the gap. For the CDR3, the DNA is TGCGCCAGCAGCGTGGACACCGGGGAGCTGTTTTTT. It encodes CASSVDTGELFF.

The chain combines TRBV6-5 with TRBJ2-2, with D possibly TRBD1 on 6 matching bases. Trimming cost V 7 bases and J 7 bases, with 16 bases left between them. Germline assignment: CDR1 MNHEY and CDR2 SVGAGI. The CDR3 loop spans 14 amino acids. CDR3 in amino acids: CASNWGLAGGELFF. CDR3 DNA sequence: TGTGCCAGCAACTGGGGGCTAGCTGGCGGGGAGCTGTTTTTT.